These 20 T cell receptor beta chains share one sample of origin, sequenced in a study of blood T cell repertoires in COVID-19. The repertoire was sequenced with immunoSEQ multiplex PCR; TCRdb's copy has only in-frame clones and lacks some. The sample shows about 160,000 clones, about 81% of them seen only once. The sample taken for sequencing was peripheral blood. These receptor sequences come from a human donor in a cohort sampled during active COVID-19.

The gene calls are TRBV4-1 and TRBJ1-1; TRBD1 agrees at 7 bases. The V segment lost 0 bases and the J segment 6 bases; nucleotides outside the gene matches: 4. The CDR3 spans 14 residues. Germline lookup yields CDR1 MGHRA and CDR2 YSYEKL. CDR3 nucleotide sequence: TGCGCCAGCAGCCAAGATTCCAGGGGGGCTGAAGCTTTCTTT. As protein: CASSQDSRGAEAFF.

The chain joins TRBV6-6 to TRBJ2-7, with TRBD2 matching over 9 bases. Germline V lookup: CDR1 MNHNY, CDR2 SVGAGI (reference sequence). With V trimmed by 2 bases and J by 7 bases, 9 bases remained unmatched. The CDR3 is 15 amino acids. CDR3 amino acids: CASSYIQRGGDEQYF. CDR3 in DNA: TGTGCCAGCAGTTACATCCAGCGCGGGGGGGATGAGCAGTACTTC.

The J gene is TRBJ2-7, the V gene TRBV7-2, with a possible D match to TRBD2 (5 bases). In germline, CDR1 is SGHTA, CDR2 FQGNSA. V gave up 4 bases and J gave up 0 bases, with 10 bases separating them. CDR3 length: 14 amino acids. The CDR3 bases are TGTGCCAGCAGCTCCGTAGCGTACTCCTACGAGCAGTACTTC. Translation gives CASSSVAYSYEQYF.

The chain carries TRBV10-3 and TRBJ2-7; 10 nucleotides match TRBD2. The CDR3 is 14 residues long. CDR1 ENHRY and CDR2 SYGVKD come from the germline V gene. After removal of 5 bases from V and 5 bases from J, the junction contained 6 bases not matched to a gene. For the CDR3, the DNA is TGTGCCATCAGTCTAAGCGGGAGGGCCGACGAGCAGTACTTC. Translated, it gives CAISLSGRADEQYF.

The chain joins TRBV10-1 to TRBJ2-6, with TRBD2 as a possible D gene (5 bases). Deletions cut 2 bases from V and 3 bases from J, with 8 bases between. Germline V gene lookup returns CDR1 WNHNN and CDR2 SYGVQD (reference sequence). The CDR3 covers 15 residues. CDR3 region: CASSENGVGANVLTF. CDR3 in DNA: TGCGCCAGCAGTGAGAACGGGGTTGGGGCCAACGTCCTGACTTTC.

This clone was detected a few times. The chain couples TRBV15 to TRBJ2-7; the match to TRBD2 covers 7 bases. Germline CDR1 is LNHNV and CDR2 is YYDKDF (reference sequence). This CDR3 comprises 15 residues. With V trimmed by 4 bases and J by 2 bases, 8 bases remained unmatched. The CDR3 region has the DNA TGTGCCACCAGCAAAGAACTGACTAGCACCTACGAGCAGTACTTC. Amino acid sequence: CATSKELTSTYEQYF.

The chain couples TRBV7-3 to TRBJ2-1; the match to TRBD2 covers 7 bases. CDR3 length: 14 residues. V shed 5 bases, J shed 12 bases, and the junction held 13 bases outside the gene matches. Germline assignment: CDR1 SGHTA and CDR2 FQGTGA. The CDR3 protein is CASSALAGPPRQFF. The CDR3 DNA follows: TGTGCCAGCAGCGCCTTAGCGGGCCCTCCCCGGCAGTTCTTC.

The chain recombines TRBV6-5 with TRBJ1-4, with 7 bases identical to TRBD1. The J segment lost 7 bases and the V segment lost 7 bases, leaving 9 bases of the junction unmatched. This CDR3 contains 14 residues. Germline-derived CDR1 and CDR2 are MNHEY and SVGAGI. CDR3 amino acids: CASTATGRGEKLFF. CDR3 coding DNA: TGTGCCAGCACCGCGACAGGGCGAGGTGAAAAACTGTTTTTT.

This rearrangement joins TRBV10-1 to TRBJ1-5; D may be TRBD1 (5 bases). Germline CDR1 WNHNN, CDR2 SYGVQD (reference sequence). Trimming took off 8 bases at V and 5 bases at J, with 16 bases between the two ends. This CDR3 has 14 amino acids. The CDR3 bases are TGCGCCAGCCTTGCGGGGGGATCTCATCAGCCCCAGCATTTT. Translation: CASLAGGSHQPQHF.

The chain couples TRBV28 to TRBJ1-4; no clear D. Germline values: CDR1 MDHEN, CDR2 SYDVKM. Trimming shortened V by 2 bases and J by 3 bases, and 7 bases separated the two germline ends. The CDR3 runs 14 residues. CDR3 DNA sequence: TGTGCCAGCAGTTTACGGGTCCCTAATGAAAAACTGTTTTTT. Its translation is CASSLRVPNEKLFF.

The rearrangement joins TRBV7-2 to TRBJ2-3; TRBD2 matches 8 bases. V lost 1 base, J lost 3 bases, and 6 bases stayed unmatched. Germline CDR1 reads SGHTA; CDR2 reads FQGNSA. The CDR3 covers 16 residues. The CDR3 nucleotides are TGTGCCAGCAGCTTAGTAGCGGGGAGGAGGACAGATACGCAGTATTTT. Encoded protein: CASSLVAGRRTDTQYF.

The CDR3 spells CASSLVGGGLYGYTF. The CDR3 DNA follows: TGTGCCAGCAGCTTAGTGGGCGGAGGGCTTTATGGCTACACCTTC. The chain joins TRBV11-2 to TRBJ1-2, with D hard to call. Germline CDR1 reads SGHAT; CDR2 reads FQNNGV. The V gene lost 1 base and the J gene lost 5 bases, with 14 bases spanning the gap. This CDR3 region has 15 residues.

Worth noting for this clone: One end of the junction varies from germline; a read error may be responsible. Other DNA sequences in this sample translate to the same CDR3. The chain recombines TRBV6-5 with TRBJ1-1, with D unresolved. This CDR3 comprises 12 residues. Germline values: CDR1 MNHEY, CDR2 SVGAGI. In nucleotides, the CDR3 is TGTGCCAGCGGCGGGTCCAACACTGAAGCCTTCTTT. Protein product: CASGGSNTEAFF.

The CDR3 sequence: CASSVRLQPVQPQHF. In DNA form, the CDR3 reads TGTGCCAGCAGCGTGAGGCTTCAACCTGTTCAGCCCCAGCATTTT. This sequence joins TRBV9 and TRBJ1-5; unclear D gene. Germline lookup yields CDR1 SGDLS and CDR2 YYNGEE. CDR3 length equals 15 residues. Between the trimmed V and J ends, which lost 2 bases and 6 bases, there was a span of 15 bases.

This chain links TRBV5-4 with TRBJ1-2; 7 bases match TRBD1. The CDR3 has 16 residues. Per the germline V gene, CDR1 is SGHNT and CDR2 is YYREEE (reference sequence). Trimming removed 2 bases from V and 0 bases from J; junction bases left unmatched: 7. The CDR3 here is CASSLPTDRANYGYTF. In DNA form, the CDR3 reads TGTGCCAGCAGCTTACCGACCGACAGGGCTAACTATGGCTACACCTTC.

The chain couples TRBV29-1 to TRBJ2-3; D remains unclear. The CDR3 has 11 residues. Trimming took off 7 bases at V and 5 bases at J, with 10 bases between the two ends. CDR1 SQVTM and CDR2 ANQGSEA come from the germline V gene. The CDR3 sequence is CSGRALDTQYF. The CDR3 coding sequence is TGCAGCGGCCGAGCGTTAGATACGCAGTATTTT.

The V gene is TRBV7-9, the J gene TRBJ2-7, with a possible D match to TRBD2 (5 bases). Germline V gene sequence: CDR1 SEHNR, CDR2 FQNEAQ (reference sequence). This CDR3 has 14 amino acids. Trimming cost V 4 bases and J 1 base, with 11 bases left between them. This chain's CDR3 is CASSSRRGSYEQYF. The CDR3 coding sequence is TGTGCCAGCAGCTCTCGCCGAGGGTCCTACGAGCAGTACTTC.

At least ten counts were recorded for this clone. J is TRBJ1-2 and V is TRBV10-3; 8 bases line up with TRBD1. Germline V gene sequence: CDR1 ENHRY, CDR2 SYGVKD. The CDR3 spans 14 residues. J gave up 8 bases and V 2 bases, and 7 bases lay outside the gene matches. The chain's CDR3 is CAISERQGAWGYTF. The CDR3 nucleotides are TGTGCCATCAGTGAGAGGCAGGGGGCTTGGGGCTACACCTTC.

This chain joins TRBV12-3 or TRBV12-4 and TRBJ1-5; no definite D call. The CDR3 loop spans 13 amino acids. Trimming stripped 7 bases from V and 4 bases from J, with 11 bases between. The CDR3 sequence is CASTEHENQPQHF. The CDR3 DNA reads TGTGCCAGCACCGAACACGAAAATCAGCCCCAGCATTTT.

This clone has a count of ten or more. The rearrangement links TRBV4-1 to TRBJ1-3; no firm D call. The CDR3 loop spans 13 amino acids. The V and J ends lost 0 bases and 8 bases respectively, with 8 bases between them. Per the germline V gene, CDR1 is MGHRA and CDR2 is YSYEKL. CDR3 loop: CASSQDFGYTIYF. The DNA of the CDR3 is TGCGCCAGCAGCCAAGATTTCGGGTACACCATATATTTT.